This TCR beta chain was sequenced in a study of STAT5B mutations in CD4+ large granular lymphocyte leukemia. This clone was recorded only once. No antigen is known for it. Assay used: immunoSEQ multiplex PCR; TCRdb lists only in-frame clones, some missing. The sample consists of about 40,000 clones, approximately 84% of them appearing once. Germline CDR1 and CDR2: MNHNS and SASEGT. The CDR3 is 13 residues long. V lost 2 bases, J lost 8 bases, and 12 bases lay in between. The study, taken as a whole, reports: 8/27 top patient clones versus 2/35 control clones were TRBV06-family.

The source is a human donor in good health. The specimen sequenced was CD4+ T cells from blood buffy coats. The chain uses TRBV6-1 and TRBJ1-2; D unresolved. The CDR3 region has the DNA TGTGCCAGCAGTGAAATTCCAACGAACGGCTACACCTTC. Protein: CASSEIPTNGYTF.